The rows below give T cell receptor beta chains drawn from one sample of a study of identical twins. TCRdb analysed the 5' RACE reads with MiXCR anew, one entry per CDR3 protein. This repertoire shows 1.5 million to 2 million distinct CDR3 sequences, about 32% found once; its top ten account for more than 0.25%. Source material: cord blood. These receptors all come from a newborn girl in good health. The CDR3 runs from the conserved cysteine through the conserved F or W. Each record gives: D gene, clone size, V gene, J gene, CDR3 DNA, CDR3 protein. D genes are given only for firm matches. Rows give clone size only sometimes, using once, few, many, or a class for an expanded clone.

>.|few|TRBV7-8|TRBJ2-5
TGTGCCAGCACCCTCGAGGGACCGTGGTTTGGAGAGCAGTACTTC
CASTLEGPWFGEQYF
>TRBD1|many|TRBV2|TRBJ2-3
TGTGCCAGCGGGGGACAGTCTAGCACAGATACGCAGTATTTT
CASGGQSSTDTQYF
>.|.|TRBV12-3/TRBV12-4|TRBJ2-1
TGTGCCAGCAGTCGACGACCGAGCGGGTCAAACAATGAGCAGTTCTTC
CASSRRPSGSNNEQFF
>.|.|TRBV6-6|TRBJ1-6
TGTGCCAGCAGGGCCCCGGGAGGCTCCTATAATTCACCCCTCCACTTT
CASRAPGGSYNSPLHF
>.|.|TRBV27|TRBJ2-7
TGTGCCAGCCAAAGACAAGCCGGAAGCTCCTACGAGCAGTACTTC
CASQRQAGSSYEQYF
>TRBD1|few|TRBV5-1|TRBJ1-2
TGCGCCAGCAGCTTGGAACAGGGGGCGGATGGCTACACCTTC
CASSLEQGADGYTF
>.|.|TRBV7-2|TRBJ2-3
TGTGCCAGCAGATCCACGCTAAGTCCCGAAGATACGCAGTATTTT
CASRSTLSPEDTQYF
>.|.|TRBV11-2|TRBJ2-7
TGTGCCAGCAGCCCGCGTTCGAGCCCCTACGAGCAGTACTTC
CASSPRSSPYEQYF
>TRBD2|.|TRBV20-1|TRBJ2-1
TGCAGTGTCGCCAACCCGGGACTAGGAACCAATGAGCAGTTCTTC
CSVANPGLGTNEQFF
>TRBD2|few|TRBV7-9|TRBJ2-1
TGTGCCAGCAGCACCCTAGCGGGAGATGAAAGGAATGAGCAGTTCTTC
CASSTLAGDERNEQFF
>TRBD1|.|TRBV7-9|TRBJ2-1
TGTGCCAGCAGCTTTGGGGACAGGGTGGTGGATGAGCAGTTCTTC
CASSFGDRVVDEQFF
>.|.|TRBV24-1|TRBJ2-1
TGTGCCACCAGTGGTTGGGCCCGGGGGAATGAGCAGTTCTTC
CATSGWARGNEQFF
>TRBD1|.|TRBV28|TRBJ1-2
TGTGCCAGCAGCCTACGGACAGGCCTCCTAAGCTATGGCTACACCTTC
CASSLRTGLLSYGYTF
>TRBD2|.|TRBV7-8|TRBJ2-7
TGTGCCAGCAGCTTAGCCCCCGGGACTACATCCTACGAGCAGTACTTC
CASSLAPGTTSYEQYF
>.|.|TRBV28|TRBJ1-6
TGTGCCAGCAGTCCCAACCGGGGGGTCGCCTATAATTCACCCCTCCACTTT
CASSPNRGVAYNSPLHF
>.|few|TRBV7-2|TRBJ1-1
TGTGCCAGCAAGGACTTTCCGGGGAACACTGAAGCTTTCTTT
CASKDFPGNTEAFF
>TRBD2|few|TRBV4-1|TRBJ2-2
TGCGCCAGCAGCCAAGGACTAGCGGGGTTGAACACCGGGGAGCTGTTTTTT
CASSQGLAGLNTGELFF
>TRBD1|.|TRBV2|TRBJ1-2
TGTGCCAGCAAGCCGGACAGGGTCTATGGCTACACCTTC
CASKPDRVYGYTF
>.|many|TRBV4-1|TRBJ2-3
TGCGCCAGCAGCCAAGATAACGAGTATACGCAGTATTTT
CASSQDNEYTQYF
>.|.|TRBV4-2|TRBJ1-4
TGTGCCAGCAGCCAAGATTCAATGGGTGGAAAACTGTTTTTT
CASSQDSMGGKLFF
>.|.|TRBV7-2|TRBJ2-5
TGTGCCTGCAGCCAACAGGGCGGGGAGACCCAGTACTTC
CACSQQGGETQYF
>TRBD1|.|TRBV6-1|TRBJ2-7
TGTGCCAGCAGTGAAATTGGGGGACAGTCCTACGAGCAGTACTTC
CASSEIGGQSYEQYF
>TRBD2|.|TRBV20-1|TRBJ2-1
TGCAGTGCTAGAAGGCGGGAGGGGCCGGGTAATGAGCAGTTCTTC
CSARRREGPGNEQFF
>TRBD2|.|TRBV27|TRBJ2-3
TGTGCCAGCAGTCTGACTAGCGGGAGTAGATATACGCAGTATTTT
CASSLTSGSRYTQYF
>TRBD2|few|TRBV20-1|TRBJ2-4
TGCAGTGCTAGAGGGGATAGCGGGAAGGCCAAAAACATTCAGTACTTC
CSARGDSGKAKNIQYF
>TRBD1|.|TRBV28|TRBJ1-4
TGTGCCAGCAGTTTATTGACCCGGGACAGGGGTTCTGCTAATGAAAAACTGTTTTTT
CASSLLTRDRGSANEKLFF
>.|once|TRBV25-1|TRBJ1-5
TGTGCCAGCAGCGACAGGATCAGCAATCAGCCCCAGCATTTT
CASSDRISNQPQHF
>TRBD1|.|TRBV19|TRBJ2-5
TGTGCCAGTAGTACGACAGGGAGCGAGACCCAGTACTTC
CASSTTGSETQYF
>.|.|TRBV12-3/TRBV12-4|TRBJ2-5
TGTGCCAGCAGGCGTATGGGGAGGGAGACCCAGTACTTC
CASRRMGRETQYF
>.|.|TRBV21-1|TRBJ2-3
TGTGCCAGCAGCAAAGCGCTCGTATATCTGGATCTAGATACGCAGTATTTT
CASSKALVYLDLDTQYF
>.|.|TRBV20-1|TRBJ1-6
TGCAGTGTTTTGGGGACCGGGCTTAATTCACCCCTCCACTTT
CSVLGTGLNSPLHF
>.|.|TRBV2|TRBJ2-5
TGTGCCAGCTTGGGGTCGGCAGAGACCCAGTACTTC
CASLGSAETQYF
>.|.|TRBV9|TRBJ1-2
TGTGCCAGCGGCCCCGGAGCTTACGGAAGCTATGGCTACACCTTC
CASGPGAYGSYGYTF
>TRBD2|few|TRBV12-3/TRBV12-4|TRBJ2-7
TGTGCCAGCAGTAGTACTAGCGGTGGCGACTACGAGCAGTACTTC
CASSSTSGGDYEQYF